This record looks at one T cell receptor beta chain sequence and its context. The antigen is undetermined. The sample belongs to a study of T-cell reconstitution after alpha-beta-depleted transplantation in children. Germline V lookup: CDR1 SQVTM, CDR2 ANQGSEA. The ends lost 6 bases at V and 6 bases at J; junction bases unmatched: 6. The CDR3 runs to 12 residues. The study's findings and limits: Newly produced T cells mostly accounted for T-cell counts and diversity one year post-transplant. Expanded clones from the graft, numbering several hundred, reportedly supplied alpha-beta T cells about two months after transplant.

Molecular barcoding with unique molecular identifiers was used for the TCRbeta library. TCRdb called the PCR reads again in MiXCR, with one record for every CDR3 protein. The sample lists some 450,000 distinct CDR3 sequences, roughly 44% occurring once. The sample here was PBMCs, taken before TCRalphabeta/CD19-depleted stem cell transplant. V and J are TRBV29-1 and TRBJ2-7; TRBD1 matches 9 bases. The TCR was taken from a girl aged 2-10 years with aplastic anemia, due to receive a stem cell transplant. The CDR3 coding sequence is TGCAGCGTCGTGACAGGGGGGGCCGAGCAGTACTTC. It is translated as CSVVTGGAEQYF.